The 31 T cell receptor beta chains below all came from one sample that was sequenced in a study of blood T cell repertoires in COVID-19. Libraries were prepared by immunoSEQ multiplex PCR; TCRdb keeps only in-frame clonotypes and omits some of them. The sample includes roughly 150,000 clones, 70% to 90% of them seen just once. Sample: peripheral blood. The origin of the receptors is a woman in her 70s with acute or convalescent COVID-19.

Only one count was recorded for this clone. The rearrangement joins TRBV28 to TRBJ2-2, with unresolved D. CDR1 and CDR2 from the germline V gene are MDHEN and SYDVKM. This CDR3 region has 12 residues. The V end was cut by 2 bases, the J end by 9 bases, with 7 bases between. CDR3 residues: CASSLQSRELFF. In DNA form, the CDR3 reads TGTGCCAGCAGTTTACAATCCAGGGAGCTGTTTTTT.

This sequence joins TRBV2 and TRBJ1-4; the match to TRBD1 covers 12 bases. CDR1 is SNHLY and CDR2 is FYNNEI in the germline V gene. Trimming at V came to 4 bases and at J to 8 bases, leaving 8 bases not matched to a gene. This CDR3 is 16 amino acids long. This CDR3 is CASSARRGTGGEKLFF. The DNA for the CDR3 is TGTGCCAGCAGTGCCCGCCGCGGGACAGGGGGCGAAAAACTGTTTTTT.

A word on this clone: Mismatch with germline at one junction end may stem from a read error. The chain couples TRBV3-1 (or the pseudogene TRBV3-2) to TRBJ1-3, with D perhaps TRBD1 (5 bases). The CDR3 is 16 residues long. From germline, CDR1 is LGHDT and CDR2 YNNKEL (reference sequence). CDR3 sequence: CASSQGGRENGNTIYF. DNA of the CDR3: TGTGCCAGCAGTCAAGGAGGCAGGGAAAACGGAAACACCATATATTTT.

This chain uses TRBV19 with TRBJ1-1, with TRBD1 as a possible D gene (6 bases). Germline values: CDR1 LNHDA, CDR2 SQIVND (reference sequence). The CDR3 has 16 amino acids. Trimming shortened V by 4 bases and J by 1 base, and 16 bases separated the two germline ends. The CDR3, as DNA: TGTGCCAGTAGTACTCCAGGGGCCCTTAGGAACACTGAAGCTTTCTTT. Translating it yields CASSTPGALRNTEAFF.

V and J are TRBV5-5 and TRBJ2-3; D is ambiguous. Trimming took off 2 bases at V and 1 base at J, with 11 bases between the two ends. The germline V gene encodes CDR1 SGHKS and CDR2 YYEKEE (reference sequence). The CDR3 runs to 15 residues. This chain's CDR3 is CASSFSRGRTDTQYF. The CDR3 bases are TGTGCCAGCAGCTTTAGCCGCGGTCGCACAGATACGCAGTATTTT. The entire variable domain, with the rest obtained from reference TRBV5-5 and TRBJ2-3, is as follows: DAGVTQSPTHLIKTRGQQVTLRCSPISGHKSVSWYQQVLGQGPQFIFQYYEKEERGRGNFPDRFSARQFPNYSSELNVNALLLGDSALYLCASSFSRGRTDTQYFGPGTRLTVL.

The rearrangement joins TRBV27 to TRBJ2-7, with 7 nucleotides matching TRBD1. The CDR3 is made up of 16 amino acids. J gave up 7 bases and V 10 bases, and 22 bases lay outside the gene matches. Germline assignment: CDR1 MNHEY and CDR2 SMNVEV (reference sequence). The CDR3 region is CATTNLRRDSSREQYF. The DNA for the CDR3 is TGTGCCACCACCAATCTACGAAGGGACAGTAGCAGGGAGCAGTACTTC.

This chain links TRBV27 with TRBJ1-2, with 7 bases that match TRBD1. The CDR3 covers 16 residues. Looked up from germline, CDR1 is MNHEY and CDR2 is SMNVEV (reference sequence). V was pared by 4 bases and J by 1 base, with 9 bases of the junction left unmatched. This CDR3 reads CASSSYPRGLNYGYTF. The CDR3 bases are TGTGCCAGCAGTTCCTATCCGAGGGGGCTTAACTATGGCTACACCTTC.

V gene TRBV19 combines with J gene TRBJ1-5; TRBD1 aligns across 7 bases. The CDR3 has 15 residues. V lost 5 bases, J lost 3 bases, and 7 bases stayed unmatched. Looked up from germline, CDR1 is LNHDA and CDR2 is SQIVND (reference sequence). This chain's CDR3 is CASSSRQGNNQPQHF. CDR3 in DNA: TGTGCCAGTAGTTCCCGACAGGGTAACAATCAGCCCCAGCATTTT.

The chain combines TRBV7-9 with TRBJ2-2; TRBD2 matches at 7 bases. The CDR3 is made up of 16 amino acids. Germline V gene lookup returns CDR1 SEHNR and CDR2 FQNEAQ (reference sequence). Unmatched junction bases numbered 12, after V lost 5 bases and J lost 6 bases. The CDR3 loop is CASSILTSRRSGELFF. For the CDR3, the DNA is TGTGCCAGCAGCATACTGACTAGCCGGCGCTCCGGGGAGCTGTTTTTT.

J is TRBJ2-1 and V is TRBV20-1, with D perhaps matching TRBD1 (5 bases). The CDR3 runs 13 residues. Trimming shortened V by 3 bases and J by 3 bases, and 9 bases separated the two germline ends. Germline V gene sequence: CDR1 DFQATT, CDR2 SNEGSKA (reference sequence). The chain's CDR3 is CSASSGNYNEQFF. CDR3 nucleotides: TGCAGTGCTAGTTCAGGGAACTACAATGAGCAGTTCTTC.

The CDR3 region has the DNA TGTGCCAGCCAGGGTAGCGGGAATCAGCCCCAGCATTTT. Its translation is CASQGSGNQPQHF. The chain combines TRBV27 with TRBJ1-5; D might be TRBD1 (5 bases). The V end was cut by 8 bases, the J end by 4 bases, with 12 bases between. The CDR3 consists of 13 residues. Germline V lookup: CDR1 MNHEY, CDR2 SMNVEV (reference sequence).

This clone showed up just once. This sequence joins TRBV7-9 and TRBJ2-7, with D possibly matching TRBD1 (6 bases). The CDR3 sequence is 15 residues long. With 1 base removed from V and 1 base from J, the gap between germline ends came to 11 bases. Germline V gives CDR1 SEHNR, CDR2 FQNEAQ (reference sequence). The CDR3 nucleotides are TGTGCCAGCAGCTTAGTGGGGGCCAATTCCTACGAGCAGTACTTC. Translated, it gives CASSLVGANSYEQYF.

This sequence joins TRBV12-3 or TRBV12-4 and TRBJ1-1, with D unclear. V lost 5 bases and J 5 bases, leaving 12 bases between the germline ends. There are 13 residues in the CDR3. The DNA for the CDR3 is TGTGCCAGCAGTAGCAGCGGTCGGACTGAAGCTTTCTTT. The encoded protein is CASSSSGRTEAFF.

V is TRBV24-1 and J is TRBJ2-3, with 10 bases aligning to TRBD1. This CDR3 is built from 16 residues. Germline V gives CDR1 KGHDR, CDR2 SFDVKD. J gave up 3 bases and V 5 bases, and 7 bases lay outside the gene matches. For the CDR3, the DNA is TGTGCCACCAGTGGTATCGAGGGACAGGGGACAGATACGCAGTATTTT. Protein: CATSGIEGQGTDTQYF.

The V gene is TRBV5-1, the J gene TRBJ2-5; 9 nucleotides match TRBD2. Looked up from germline, CDR1 is SGHRS and CDR2 is YFSETQ. V gave up 0 bases and J gave up 2 bases; unmatched junction bases: 5. The CDR3 has 16 residues. The DNA of the CDR3 is TGCGCCAGCAGCTTGGGAGCGGGGGGAATACAAGAGACCCAGTACTTC. As protein: CASSLGAGGIQETQYF. Full variable domain (missing parts from reference TRBV5-1 and TRBJ2-5): KAGVTQTPRYLIKTRGQQVTLSCSPISGHRSVSWYQQTPGQGLQFLFEYFSETQRNKGNFPGRFSGRQFSNSRSEMNVSTLELGDSALYLCASSLGAGGIQETQYFGPGTRLLVL.

The chain links TRBV18 to TRBJ1-1, with TRBD1 matching 10 bases. Trimming at V came to 6 bases and at J to 5 bases, leaving 12 bases not matched to a gene. The CDR3 sequence is 16 residues long. Germline V lookup: CDR1 KGHSH, CDR2 LQKENI. CDR3 bases: TGTGCCAGCTCCCCCAGCCAGGACAGGGGGAGGACTGAAGCTTTCTTT. It codes for CASSPSQDRGRTEAFF.

The chain is built from TRBV9 and TRBJ1-2; 7 nucleotides match TRBD1. Germline values: CDR1 SGDLS, CDR2 YYNGEE. Trimming removed 4 bases from V and 5 bases from J; junction bases left unmatched: 8. This CDR3 contains 14 residues. The CDR3 spells CASSPSGTAYGYTF. The CDR3 nucleotides read TGTGCCAGCAGCCCCTCCGGGACAGCTTATGGCTACACCTTC. The full variable domain, in which reference TRBV9 and TRBJ1-2 provide the parts outside the CDR3, is DSGVTQTPKHLITATGQRVTLRCSPRSGDLSVYWYQQSLDQGLQFLIQYYNGEERAKGNILERFSAQQFPDLHSELNLSSLELGDSALYFCASSPSGTAYGYTFGSGTRLTVV.

J is TRBJ1-2 and V is TRBV29-1, with 8 nucleotides matching TRBD1. CDR3 length equals 13 residues. The V gene end was trimmed by 7 bases and the J gene end by 4 bases; junction bases not matched to a gene: 8. The V gene's germline CDR1 is SQVTM and CDR2 ANQGSEA. In DNA form, the CDR3 reads TGCAGCGCCACCGGGACAGGAAGCTATGGCTACACCTTC. Translation gives CSATGTGSYGYTF. The complete variable domain, with remaining parts taken from reference TRBV29-1 and TRBJ1-2, reads SAVISQKPSRDICQRGTSLTIQCQVDSQVTMMFWYRQQPGQSLTLIATANQGSEATYESGFVIDKFPISRPNLTFSTLTVSNMSPEDSSIYLCSATGTGSYGYTFGSGTRLTVV.

The rearrangement uses TRBV13 and TRBJ2-5, with unresolved D. V gave up 4 bases and J gave up 2 bases, with 11 bases separating them. This CDR3 is 14 amino acids long. Germline lookup yields CDR1 PRHDT and CDR2 FYEKMQ (reference sequence). The DNA of the CDR3 is TGTGCCAGCAGCTATTGGTCTACTCAAGAGACCCAGTACTTC. Its protein product is CASSYWSTQETQYF.

The chain has TRBV5-1 and TRBJ2-5; the D gene is possibly TRBD2 (6 bases). Germline CDR1 SGHRS, CDR2 YFSETQ. There are 15 residues in the CDR3. V was shortened by 4 bases and J by 0 bases, with 13 bases between the two germline ends. CDR3 nucleotide sequence: TGCGCCAGCAGCCGGCTGGCGGGGCACCAAGAGACCCAGTACTTC. Protein sequence: CASSRLAGHQETQYF.

The J gene is TRBJ2-3, the V gene TRBV15; 8 bases match TRBD1. V gave up 2 bases and J gave up 0 bases; unmatched junction bases: 1. Germline loops: CDR1 LNHNV, CDR2 YYDKDF (reference sequence). The CDR3 contains 15 residues. The CDR3, as DNA: TGTGCCACCAGCAGAAGGACAGGGAGCACAGATACGCAGTATTTT. Amino acids: CATSRRTGSTDTQYF.

The chain combines TRBV5-5 with TRBJ2-3; D call uncertain. This CDR3 is 14 amino acids long. Trimming stripped 2 bases from V and 4 bases from J, with 11 bases between. Germline CDR1 reads SGHKS; CDR2 reads YYEKEE (reference sequence). The chain's CDR3 is CASSFPPVADTQYF. For the CDR3, the DNA is TGTGCCAGCAGCTTCCCACCAGTCGCAGATACGCAGTATTTT.

With respect to this clone: One end of the junction varies from germline; a read error may be responsible. The V call is TRBV19, the J call TRBJ1-3; D unresolved. There are 13 residues in the CDR3. Germline lookup yields CDR1 LNHDA and CDR2 SQIVND (reference sequence). The CDR3 sequence is CTSSINGGNTIYF. The CDR3, as DNA: TGTACCAGTAGTATTAACGGTGGAAACACCATATATTTT. The full variable domain, in which reference TRBV19 and TRBJ1-3 provide the parts outside the CDR3, is DGGITQSPKYLFRKEGQNVTLSCEQNLNHDAMYWYRQDPGQGLRLIYYSQIVNDFQKGDIAEGYSVSREKKESFPLTVTSAQKNPTAFYLCTSSINGGNTIYFGEGSWLTVV.

The V gene is TRBV21-1, the J gene TRBJ1-3. TRBV21-1 is given as a pseudogene. The CDR3 extends over 17 amino acids. CDR3 amino acids: CASSNPRGGREGNTIYF. CDR3 DNA: TGTGCCAGCAGCAATCCGCGAGGCGGCCGGGAAGGAAACACCATATATTTT.

This chain links TRBV18 with TRBJ1-1; no definite D call. The length of the CDR3 is 13 residues. Trimming removed 6 bases from V and 5 bases from J, with 13 bases in between. Germline-derived CDR1 and CDR2 are KGHSH and LQKENI. For the CDR3, the DNA is TGTGCCAGCTCTTTCAGCGAGGGAACTGAAGCTTTCTTT. Encoded protein: CASSFSEGTEAFF.

J is TRBJ2-5 and V is TRBV9, with 12 bases aligning to TRBD1. Germline V lookup: CDR1 SGDLS, CDR2 YYNGEE. V trimming: 4 bases; J trimming: 5 bases; junction bases outside the gene matches: 9. The length of the CDR3 is 16 residues. The CDR3 DNA reads TGTGCCAGCAGCAACCGCGGGACAGGGGGCCGGGAGACCCAGTACTTC. Its protein product is CASSNRGTGGRETQYF.

This clone was detected once. The chain couples TRBV28 to TRBJ1-3; TRBD1 matches at 8 bases. V was pared by 8 bases and J by 6 bases, with 6 bases of the junction left unmatched. The CDR3 consists of 13 residues. Germline lookup yields CDR1 MDHEN and CDR2 SYDVKM. CDR3 sequence: CASAPGGSNTIYF. In DNA form, the CDR3 reads TGTGCCAGCGCGCCAGGGGGCTCAAACACCATATATTTT.

The V gene is TRBV18, the J gene TRBJ1-6; 8 positions match TRBD1. Trimming cost V 0 bases and J 9 bases; bases outside gene matches: 4. This CDR3 has 15 amino acids. Germline-derived CDR1 and CDR2 are KGHSH and LQKENI. In nucleotides, the CDR3 is TGTGCCAGCTCACCACCGCAGGGGGCGCGTTCACCCCTCCACTTT. Protein product: CASSPPQGARSPLHF.

This sequence joins TRBV28 and TRBJ1-2; perhaps TRBD1 as D (6 bases). The CDR3 is made up of 15 amino acids. V lost 7 bases to trimming and J lost 5 bases, with 20 bases between them. Germline assignment: CDR1 MDHEN and CDR2 SYDVKM. DNA of the CDR3: TGTGCCAGCATCCTGGGTGGGGGCGCTCGGTATGGCTACACCTTC. As protein: CASILGGGARYGYTF.

V is TRBV11-2 and J is TRBJ2-6, with TRBD1 as a possible D gene (6 bases). Trimming shortened V by 6 bases and J by 3 bases, and 12 bases separated the two germline ends. Germline assignment: CDR1 SGHAT and CDR2 FQNNGV. The CDR3 contains 15 residues. CDR3 sequence (DNA): TGTGCCAGCAGATATCCAGGGGTTGGGGCCAACGTCCTGACTTTC. It codes for CASRYPGVGANVLTF.

This chain links TRBV27 with TRBJ2-5, with 10 bases that match TRBD2. V trimming: 5 bases; J trimming: 5 bases; junction bases outside the gene matches: 8. Germline CDR1 is MNHEY and CDR2 is SMNVEV (reference sequence). The CDR3 extends over 15 amino acids. In DNA, the CDR3 is TGTGCCAGCAGTATGTGGACTAGCGGAACGGAGACCCAGTACTTC. It codes for CASSMWTSGTETQYF.